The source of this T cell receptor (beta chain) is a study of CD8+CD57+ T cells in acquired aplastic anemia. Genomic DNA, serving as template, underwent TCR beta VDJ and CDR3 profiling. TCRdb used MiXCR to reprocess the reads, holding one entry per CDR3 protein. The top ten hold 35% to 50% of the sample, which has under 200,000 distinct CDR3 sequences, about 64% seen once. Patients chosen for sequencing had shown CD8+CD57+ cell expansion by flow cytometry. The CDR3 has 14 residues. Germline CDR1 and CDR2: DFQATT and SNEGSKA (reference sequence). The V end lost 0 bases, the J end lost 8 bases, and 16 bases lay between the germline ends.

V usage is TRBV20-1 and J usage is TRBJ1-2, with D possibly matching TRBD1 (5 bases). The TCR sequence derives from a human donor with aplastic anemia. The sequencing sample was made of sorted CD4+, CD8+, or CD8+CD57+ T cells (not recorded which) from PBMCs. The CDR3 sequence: CSARDRVGTRGYTF. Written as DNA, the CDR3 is TGCAGTGCTAGAGATCGAGTGGGGACCAGGGGCTACACCTTC.